This entry features one TCR beta chain sequence. What this receptor recognizes is not known. One base away there is no much larger clone; base qualities are not given. The data were obtained in a study of blood T cell repertoires in COVID-19 (dated by TCRdb to the early 2020s). For the wider study: Samples from collaborators originated in the United States, Italy and Spain and spanned both the acute and convalescent phases of COVID-19. The prospective study material was composed of cDNA or gDNA derived from T cells, B-cell-depleted T cells, or PBMCs. Subjects who had been exposed to COVID-19, were actively infected with it, or had recovered from it provided the deeply sampled blood TCRbeta repertoires that made up the dataset. The repertoires were released in a freely available public database intended as a resource for research on the immune response to SARS-CoV-2. The samples were drawn from two sources: the first 160 participants of the ongoing ImmuneRACE study, and approximately 1,300 subjects contributed by 6 global collaborators. Nearly every sample came with metadata listing a de-identified subject ID, COVID-19 status, age in years and sex. Where available, HLA class I and class II types were obtained from metadata supplied by the sample provider rather than from assay-based typing.

V drops 2 bases and J drops 2 bases, leaving 10 bases in between. The CDR3 numbers 14 residues from cysteine through phenylalanine. The kept DNA is CDR3 alone, 42 bases in frame from the first base. CDR1 MDHEN and CDR2 SYDVKM were looked up in the germline V gene. The immunoSEQ Assay, a bias-controlled multiplex PCR, was used to amplify TCRbeta CDR3 regions from genomic DNA. The published analysis was carried out like this. Within the assay, amplification of reference gene primers was used to estimate how many nucleated cells each sample contained. Sequence reads were collapsed and filtered to measure the absolute abundance of every unique TCRbeta CDR3 rearrangement. For each sample, productive Simpson clonality was calculated by taking the square root of Simpson's diversity index across productive rearrangements. The clones in this table, taken by TCRdb from immuneACCESS, are in-frame only. Not every clone is retained; where verified, under half of the shortfall comes from an unresolved V gene, and the cause of the rest is unknown. The DNA was the basis for D and trimming; V, J and clone size are from that table. In this sample the table shows approximately 170,000 clones, 80% to 90% of which occur a single time. The top ten clonotypes cover under 2% of the sample.

Samples from volunteer blood donors who had recovered from COVID-19 were contributed by a second Seattle source. Collaborating institutions collected whole blood in K2EDTA tubes following their own protocols. For TCRbeta analysis, collaborators shipped samples as frozen whole blood, isolated PBMCs, or DNA extracted from either of those sample types. Results and caveats for the whole study, not just this receptor: The quantity of clinical and demographic metadata differed by source and by participant and was supplied without curation.

Sequencing input: peripheral blood. The V gene is TRBV28 and the J gene is TRBJ2-7, and possibly TRBD1, on 5 matching bases. The receptor's source is a man younger than 30 who had recovered from COVID-19. The DNA is TGTGCCAGCAGTTTAGGCAGGGTAACCTACGAGCAGTACTTC. Its translation reads: CASSLGRVTYEQYF.